This is a list of T cell receptor beta chains from one sample in a study of post-analysis software for immune sequencing data. TCRdb used MiXCR to reprocess the PCR reads, holding one entry per CDR3 protein. The sample includes some 700,000 distinct CDR3 sequences, approximately 59% of them seen just once. Sequenced: blood. The receptors stem from a girl aged 2 to 10 with multiple sclerosis. The CDR3 runs from the conserved cysteine through the conserved F or W. The D gene is left open where the match is weak. Size values are once, few and many counts, or a class for expanded clones, and some rows have none.

D	size	V	J	DNA	CDR3
TRBD1	.	TRBV11-2	TRBJ2-1	TGTGCCAGCAGCCCCAGCCGGGACAGGGTCCACAATGAGCAGTTCTTC	CASSPSRDRVHNEQFF
TRBD1	.	TRBV6-5	TRBJ2-7	TGTGCCAGCAGTTACCGTTTTCGTGGGACAGATTCCTACGAGCAGTACTTC	CASSYRFRGTDSYEQYF
.	few	TRBV29-1	TRBJ1-1	TGCAGCGCAAAACCCCAGAACACTGAAGCTTTCTTT	CSAKPQNTEAFF
.	.	TRBV20-1	TRBJ2-1	TGCAGTGCTAATAGGGCGGGGCGGCCGGGGAATGAGCAGTTCTTC	CSANRAGRPGNEQFF
TRBD2	.	TRBV6-5	TRBJ2-1	TGTGCCAGCAGTATGACTAGCGGGAGCTCCTACAATGAGCAGTTCTTC	CASSMTSGSSYNEQFF
.	few	TRBV29-1	TRBJ2-7	TGCAGCGTTGGGCAGTCACCCTACGAGCAGTACTTC	CSVGQSPYEQYF
TRBD2	.	TRBV7-9	TRBJ2-5	TGTGCCAGCAGCGACAGACTAGCGGGAGGATACGAGACCCAGTACTTC	CASSDRLAGGYETQYF
TRBD1	.	TRBV2	TRBJ2-7	TGTGCCAGCAGTTCAAACCGGGACAGGGGCTACGAGCAGTACTTC	CASSSNRDRGYEQYF
.	few	TRBV5-6	TRBJ1-1	TGTGCCAGCAGCCCCGTCGGGGGGGAGGCTTTCTTT	CASSPVGGEAFF
TRBD1	.	TRBV27	TRBJ2-5	TGTGCCAGCAGTCCCGGGACAGAGTACCAAGAGACCCAGTACTTC	CASSPGTEYQETQYF
.	once	TRBV5-1	TRBJ1-1	TGCGCCAGCAGCCTGCAGGGAATAGGCACTGAAGCTTTCTTT	CASSLQGIGTEAFF
TRBD1	few	TRBV20-1	TRBJ2-5	TGCAGTGCTAGAGTTAGGGGGCTACAAGAGACCCAGTACTTC	CSARVRGLQETQYF
TRBD1	.	TRBV7-8	TRBJ2-7	TGTGCCAGCAGCCCTAGCGACAGGGGAGACATATCCTACGAGCAGTACTTC	CASSPSDRGDISYEQYF
TRBD2	few	TRBV5-5	TRBJ2-1	TGTGCCAGCAGCTTGGCGACTAGCAGATACAATGAGCAGTTCTTC	CASSLATSRYNEQFF
TRBD2	few	TRBV9	TRBJ2-7	TGTGCCAGCAGCATATCTAGCGGGGGAACCTACGAGCAGTACTTC	CASSISSGGTYEQYF
TRBD2	.	TRBV20-1	TRBJ2-5	TGCAGTGCTAGTGCGCTAGCGGGAGTTAGGGGCCTCAAGGGAGAGACCCAGTACTTC	CSASALAGVRGLKGETQYF
TRBD1	.	TRBV4-1	TRBJ2-1	TGCGCCAGCAGCCAAGCCCAGGGGGGACAGGGCTACAATGAGCAGTTCTTC	CASSQAQGGQGYNEQFF
.	.	TRBV6-5	TRBJ1-6	TGTGCCAGCAGTTACTCGGACAGAAATTCACCCCTCCACTTT	CASSYSDRNSPLHF
.	few	TRBV29-1	TRBJ2-7	TGCAGCGTACGGGACGGAACCTACGAGCAGTACTTC	CSVRDGTYEQYF
.	few	TRBV4-3	TRBJ2-1	TGCGCCAGCAGCCTTGCTAGCGCATCCTACAATGAGCAGTTCTTC	CASSLASASYNEQFF
TRBD1	.	TRBV11-1	TRBJ2-1	TGTGCCAGCAGCTTAGAGGGCAGGGGGCTCTACAATGAGCAGTTCTTC	CASSLEGRGLYNEQFF
TRBD2	few	TRBV4-2	TRBJ2-1	TGTGCCAGCAGCCACCCTAGGACTAGCCGCTCCTACAATGAGCAGTTCTTC	CASSHPRTSRSYNEQFF
.	.	TRBV6-5	TRBJ1-2	TGTGCCAGCAGTCCCGCTCCGAACTATGGCTACACCTTC	CASSPAPNYGYTF
.	few	TRBV13	TRBJ1-2	TGTGCCAGCAGCCCTTTACAGAACTATGGCTACACCTTC	CASSPLQNYGYTF
.	.	TRBV7-7	TRBJ2-5	TGTGCTAGCAGCTTAAACGGGAGTCCCGGGGAGACCCAGTACTTC	CASSLNGSPGETQYF
.	.	TRBV7-2	TRBJ1-1	TGTGCCAGCAGCTTAGGGGGGGGGGGAGGGAACACTGAAGCTTTCTTT	CASSLGGGGGNTEAFF
.	.	TRBV29-1	TRBJ2-4	TGCAGCGGTCAACTACCCCAGGAAAACATTCAGTACTTC	CSGQLPQENIQYF
.	.	TRBV28	TRBJ1-1	TGTGCCAGCAGCCCTCCGGGGAGGATAAGCACTGAAGCTTTCTTT	CASSPPGRISTEAFF
.	few	TRBV12-3/TRBV12-4	TRBJ1-2	TGTGCCAGCAGTTTAGTGCGGTCTACCCCGTTCTATGGCTACACCTTC	CASSLVRSTPFYGYTF
TRBD1	few	TRBV12-3/TRBV12-4	TRBJ2-3	TGTGCCAGCAGTTGGACAGGGCCTTCAGATACGCAGTATTTT	CASSWTGPSDTQYF
.	once	TRBV5-1	TRBJ2-3	TGCGCCAGCAGCACCGCGGGGGCCGGCACAGATACGCAGTATTTT	CASSTAGAGTDTQYF
TRBD2	.	TRBV25-1	TRBJ2-5	TGTGCCAACAGTGGGGAGGCTAGCGGACAAGAGACCCAGTACTTC	CANSGEASGQETQYF
.	.	TRBV7-2	TRBJ2-5	TGTGCCAGCAGCCCCCTTCGGCCCCAAGAGACCCAGTACTTC	CASSPLRPQETQYF
TRBD2	few	TRBV6-5	TRBJ2-7	TGTGCCAGCAGCCGACTAGCGGGTTCGCAGTACTTC	CASSRLAGSQYF
TRBD1	.	TRBV27	TRBJ1-2	TGTGCCAGCAGTTCGACAGGGGCCGTAGCTAACTATGGCTACACCTTC	CASSSTGAVANYGYTF
.	.	TRBV7-9	TRBJ2-7	TGTGCCAGCGGGGGCAGCGGGCACAGCTCCTACGAGCAGTACTTC	CASGGSGHSSYEQYF
.	.	TRBV12-3/TRBV12-4	TRBJ2-7	TGTGCCAGCAGTTTTTCAACGGGTGCCTACAATGAGCAGTACTTC	CASSFSTGAYNEQYF
.	.	TRBV12-3/TRBV12-4	TRBJ1-2	TGTGCCAGCAGTTTGCGACAGCAGTATGGCTACACCTTC	CASSLRQQYGYTF
.	.	TRBV7-8	TRBJ2-1	TGTGCCAGCAGCTTAACTGCTACGAGCTCCTACAATGAGCAGTTCTTC	CASSLTATSSYNEQFF
.	.	TRBV19	TRBJ2-6	TGTGCCAGTAACCTCTCTGGGGCCAACGTCCTGACTTTC	CASNLSGANVLTF
.	.	TRBV12-3/TRBV12-4	TRBJ1-4	TGTGCCAGCAGTTCGCAGGTGATTAATGAAAAACTGTTTTTT	CASSSQVINEKLFF
.	.	TRBV20-1	TRBJ1-1	TGCAGTGCTTTTACAGACGGGGGGAACACTGAAGCTTTCTTT	CSAFTDGGNTEAFF
TRBD1	.	TRBV20-1	TRBJ2-7	TGCAGTGCTAGAGATCTTACCGGGACAGCCTCCTACGAGCAGTACTTC	CSARDLTGTASYEQYF
TRBD1	.	TRBV14	TRBJ1-2	TGTGCCAGCAGCCGGACCACAGGGGGCTGGGGCTATGGCTACACCTTC	CASSRTTGGWGYGYTF
TRBD2	.	TRBV7-2	TRBJ2-5	TGTGCCAGCAGCACCGCGGCGGTTCCGGGAGGGTTCTTC	CASSTAAVPGGFF
TRBD2	.	TRBV2	TRBJ2-5	TGTGCCAGCAGGGGACTAGCGGGGATGCAAGAGACCCAGTACTTC	CASRGLAGMQETQYF
TRBD1	.	TRBV10-3	TRBJ2-7	TGTGCCATCTCCTCCGACAGGGCCGGCTACGAGCAGTACTTC	CAISSDRAGYEQYF
.	.	TRBV7-2	TRBJ1-2	TGTGCCAGCAGCCCCCGCCCCGGTCCTGGCTACACCTTC	CASSPRPGPGYTF
.	.	TRBV6-1	TRBJ2-5	TGTGCCAGCAGTGAAGGGGTAGGTGATGCGGAGACCCAGTACTTC	CASSEGVGDAETQYF
TRBD2	few	TRBV29-1	TRBJ2-3	TGCAGCGTTGGGGAAACTAGCGGGGGCACAGATACGCAGTATTTT	CSVGETSGGTDTQYF
.	.	TRBV7-2	TRBJ2-1	TGTGCCAGCAGCTTAGCGCTCAGACTGCAGCAGTTCTTC	CASSLALRLQQFF
TRBD1	.	TRBV7-9	TRBJ2-7	TGTGCCAGCAGCTTAGGGGACAGGCTTATTTACGAGCAGTACTTC	CASSLGDRLIYEQYF
TRBD2	once	TRBV10-3	TRBJ2-1	TGTGCCATCAGTGACTCACTAGCGAAGGGAAGGGAGCAGTTCTTC	CAISDSLAKGREQFF